Presented here are 18 T cell receptor beta chains from one specimen sequenced in a study of T-cell reconstitution after alpha-beta-depleted transplantation in children. Construction of the TCRbeta library involved unique molecular identifiers. MiXCR, run by TCRdb on the PCR reads, gives a single entry per CDR3 protein. The sample carries about 22,000 distinct CDR3 sequences, approximately 11% recorded once. Sequences were derived from PBMCs from the stem cell graft donor, sampled from the stem cell graft. The receptor source for this set is a human donor who donated a stem cell graft to a child with chronic granulomatous disease.

V is TRBV5-4 and J is TRBJ2-3; D is possibly TRBD1 (5 bases). CDR3 length equals 12 residues. The germline V and J ends were trimmed by 0 bases and 14 bases, with 13 bases remaining between them. Germline V CDR1 and CDR2: SGHNT, YYREEE (reference sequence). Here the CDR3 reads CASSLVTGPRYF. The CDR3 bases are TGTGCCAGCAGCTTGGTAACAGGACCACGGTATTTT.

The chain employs TRBV7-9 and TRBJ1-2; D uncertain. The germline gives CDR1 SEHNR, CDR2 FQNEAQ (reference sequence). The CDR3 has 14 residues. V lost 4 bases to trimming and J lost 4 bases, with 13 bases between them. Here the CDR3 DNA reads TGTGCCAGCAGCTCCTCGTCGGGGATCTATGGCTACACCTTC. This translates into CASSSSSGIYGYTF.

This clonotype was seen many times. This sequence joins TRBV15 and TRBJ2-7, with 9 bases identical to TRBD1. Germline V lookup: CDR1 LNHNV, CDR2 YYDKDF (reference sequence). The ends lost 5 bases at V and 3 bases at J; junction bases unmatched: 2. The CDR3 has 13 residues. In DNA form, the CDR3 reads TGTGCCACCAGCTTGACAGGGGGCTACGAGCAGTACTTC. It specifies CATSLTGGYEQYF.

This clonotype was seen at least ten times. CDR3 loop: CASSLGTGAYEAFF. The CDR3 nucleotides are TGCGCCAGCAGCTTGGGGACAGGGGCCTATGAAGCTTTCTTT. The chain links TRBV5-1 to TRBJ1-1, with 9 bases matching TRBD1. This CDR3 is 14 amino acids long. Germline CDR1 reads SGHRS; CDR2 reads YFSETQ. V shed 0 bases and J 7 bases; nucleotides not matched to a gene: 4.

In its sample, this clonotype was seen many times. V gene TRBV7-9 combines with J gene TRBJ2-7; TRBD1 matches at 11 bases. V lost 11 bases and J lost 3; bases outside the gene matches: 3. The CDR3 totals 12 residues. Germline V gene sequence: CDR1 SEHNR, CDR2 FQNEAQ (reference sequence). The CDR3 DNA sequence: TGTGCCGGGGGGACAGGGGGCTACGAGCAGTACTTC. Protein sequence: CAGGTGGYEQYF. The full variable domain, its missing parts supplied by reference TRBV7-9 and TRBJ2-7, is DTGVSQNPRHKITKRGQNVTFRCDPISEHNRLYWYRQTLGQGPEFLTYFQNEAQLEKSRLLSDRFSAERPKGSFSTLEIQRTEQGDSAMYLCAGGTGGYEQYFGPGTRLTVT.

This clonotype was found many times. The rearrangement joins TRBV29-1 to TRBJ2-1; TRBD2 aligns across 10 bases. The ends lost 7 bases at V and 8 bases at J; junction bases unmatched: 8. The CDR3 totals 13 residues. Germline V lookup: CDR1 SQVTM, CDR2 ANQGSEA. The DNA for the CDR3 is TGCAGCGGTAGCGGGGGGCCCGTATATGAGCAGTTCTTC. Residues: CSGSGGPVYEQFF.

This clonotype has a count of ten or more. This chain joins TRBV7-8 and TRBJ2-7; D gene uncertain. Germline CDR1 and CDR2: SGHVS and FQNEAQ. This CDR3 has 14 residues. V gave up 4 bases and J gave up 0 bases, with 10 bases separating them. CDR3 coding DNA: TGTGCCAGCAGCTCCGGAGATAGCTCCTACGAGCAGTACTTC. It specifies CASSSGDSSYEQYF.

This clonotype was counted at least ten times. The chain uses TRBV20-1 and TRBJ2-5, with 12 nucleotides matching TRBD1. Germline CDR1 DFQATT, CDR2 SNEGSKA (reference sequence). V gave up 0 bases and J gave up 5 bases; unmatched junction bases: 10. The CDR3 runs to 17 residues. The CDR3 DNA follows: TGCAGTGCTAGAGACCGGGACAGGGGGCATCCTAAGGAGACCCAGTACTTC. It codes for CSARDRDRGHPKETQYF.

This clonotype was picked up many times. The V call is TRBV7-3, the J call TRBJ1-1; possible D gene TRBD1, 5 bases. Between the trimmed V and J ends, which lost 3 bases and 8 bases, there was a span of 10 bases. From germline, CDR1 is SGHTA and CDR2 FQGTGA. This CDR3 is 12 amino acids long. CDR3 amino acids: CASSLQGGEAFF. The CDR3 DNA follows: TGTGCCAGCAGCTTGCAGGGAGGCGAAGCTTTCTTT.

This clonotype was observed many times. CDR3 nucleotides: TGTGCCAGCAGCTTCGGGGATGGAGGCACTGAAGCTTTCTTT. It specifies CASSFGDGGTEAFF. The chain has TRBV13 and TRBJ1-1; D is uncertain. The CDR3 contains 14 residues. V shed 3 bases and J shed 4 bases, with 12 bases lying between them. CDR1 PRHDT and CDR2 FYEKMQ come from the germline V gene (reference sequence).

The sample holds many counts of this clonotype. The chain carries TRBV18 and TRBJ2-7, with D uncertain. The CDR3 length is 14 residues. CDR1 KGHSH and CDR2 LQKENI come from the germline V gene. V lost 5 bases, J lost 4 bases, and 15 bases lay in between. DNA for the CDR3: TGTGCCAGCTCATTGTTGACACGGTCGTACGAGCAGTACTTC. It specifies CASSLLTRSYEQYF.

This clonotype was counted many times. The J gene is TRBJ1-1, the V gene TRBV5-1, with a tentative D call TRBD1 (5 bases). Trimming removed 3 bases at V and 0 bases at J, with 15 bases between. The CDR3 covers 16 residues. Germline CDR1 reads SGHRS; CDR2 reads YFSETQ. CDR3 loop: CASSSRDGLMNTEAFF. CDR3 in DNA: TGCGCCAGCAGCTCCCGGGACGGACTAATGAACACTGAAGCTTTCTTT.

There are many counts of this clonotype. The chain employs TRBV7-6 and TRBJ2-3; the match to TRBD2 covers 7 bases. Germline trimming cut 5 bases from V and 0 bases from J; bases unmatched to any gene: 8. CDR1 and CDR2 (germline): SGHVS, FNYEAQ. The CDR3 is 16 residues long. CDR3: CASSPELALSTDTQYF. Here the CDR3 DNA reads TGTGCCAGCAGCCCGGAACTAGCGTTAAGCACAGATACGCAGTATTTT. Filled out from reference TRBV7-6 and TRBJ2-3, the complete variable domain reads GAGVSQSPRYKVTKRGQDVALRCDPISGHVSLYWYRQALGQGPEFLTYFNYEAQQDKSGLPNDRFSAERPEGSISTLTIQRTEQRDSAMYRCASSPELALSTDTQYFGPGTRLTVL.

In its sample, this clonotype was seen a few times. The rearrangement joins TRBV7-3 to TRBJ2-1; D is possibly TRBD1 (6 bases). Trimming removed 1 base at V and 2 bases at J, with 9 bases between. The CDR3 extends over 15 amino acids. The V gene's germline CDR1 is SGHTA and CDR2 FQGTGA. CDR3 nucleotides: TGTGCCAGCAGCTTAAGCTCAGGGGCCTACAATGAGCAGTTCTTC. Amino acids: CASSLSSGAYNEQFF. The full variable domain, in which reference TRBV7-3 and TRBJ2-1 provide the parts outside the CDR3, is GAGVSQTPSNKVTEKGKYVELRCDPISGHTALYWYRQSLGQGPEFLIYFQGTGAADDSGLPNDRFFAVRPEGSVSTLKIQRTERGDSAVYLCASSLSSGAYNEQFFGPGTRLTVL.

This clonotype was seen at least ten times. The chain joins TRBV20-1 to TRBJ2-1, with 8 nucleotides matching TRBD2. With 0 bases clipped from V and 8 bases from J, the junction kept 15 bases outside the gene matches. Germline CDR1 is DFQATT and CDR2 is SNEGSKA (reference sequence). This CDR3 comprises 17 residues. In DNA, the CDR3 is TGCAGTGCTAGAGATGCAGCCTCGGGAGGGTCCATAGATGAGCAGTTCTTC. Its translation is CSARDAASGGSIDEQFF.

This clonotype was observed many times. The chain couples TRBV7-6 to TRBJ2-2; tentatively, D is TRBD2 (5 bases). The CDR3 runs 15 residues. Looked up from germline, CDR1 is SGHVS and CDR2 is FNYEAQ. V gave up 5 bases and J gave up 3 bases, with 13 bases separating them. CDR3 loop: CASSLGEIHTGELFF. CDR3 DNA sequence: TGTGCCAGCAGCCTCGGGGAAATTCACACCGGGGAGCTGTTTTTT. The complete variable domain, with remaining parts taken from reference TRBV7-6 and TRBJ2-2, reads GAGVSQSPRYKVTKRGQDVALRCDPISGHVSLYWYRQALGQGPEFLTYFNYEAQQDKSGLPNDRFSAERPEGSISTLTIQRTEQRDSAMYRCASSLGEIHTGELFFGEGSRLTVL.

This clonotype has a count of ten or more. The chain couples TRBV5-6 to TRBJ2-1; TRBD1 matches 7 bases. Germline values: CDR1 SGHDT, CDR2 YYEEEE. V dropped 3 bases and J dropped 13; count of bases not matched to a gene: 10. The CDR3 has 13 residues. CDR3 protein: CASSYSDRVEQFF. The CDR3 DNA follows: TGTGCCAGCAGCTACAGTGACAGGGTGGAACAGTTCTTC. Full variable domain (rest looked up from reference TRBV5-6 and TRBJ2-1): DAGVTQSPTHLIKTRGQQVTLRCSPKSGHDTVSWYQQALGQGPQFIFQYYEEEERQRGNFPDRFSGHQFPNYSSELNVNALLLGDSALYLCASSYSDRVEQFFGPGTRLTVL.

This clonotype has at least ten counts. The V call is TRBV6-1, the J call TRBJ2-3, with 7 bases fitting TRBD2. Germline-derived CDR1 and CDR2 are MNHNS and SASEGT. V trimming: 5 bases; J trimming: 0 bases; junction bases outside the gene matches: 2. The CDR3 covers 14 residues. CDR3: CASSLGGSTDTQYF. DNA of the CDR3: TGTGCCAGCAGTCTGGGGGGGAGCACAGATACGCAGTATTTT.